Each of the 11 T cell receptor beta chains below was sequenced from the same sample in a study of blood T cell repertoires in COVID-19 (dated by TCRdb to between 2020 and 2021). The receptor library was made with the immunoSEQ multiplex PCR assay. TCRdb limited this immuneACCESS table to in-frame rearrangements with V and J called. A share of clones is missing; checked studies link under half to unresolved V genes, and the rest is unexplained. This sample holds approximately 99,000 clones; roughly 84% were observed only once. The ten largest account for roughly 1.9% of the sample. Sequenced: peripheral blood. The receptors were gathered from a man aged 65-85 years with active or convalescent COVID-19.

The V and J genes are TRBV11-2 and TRBJ2-1; D remains ambiguous. The CDR3 has 11 residues. CDR1 SGHAT and CDR2 FQNNGV come from the germline V gene. The V and J ends lost 4 bases and 12 bases respectively, with 10 bases between them. CDR3: CASSYGGVQFF. The CDR3 coding sequence is TGTGCCAGCAGCTACGGCGGTGTGCAGTTCTTC.

This clone was found a few times. This sequence joins TRBV6-1 and TRBJ1-6; 7 bases map to TRBD1. The CDR3 length is 18 residues. V lost 3 bases to trimming and J lost 2 bases; unmatched junction nucleotides: 10. In germline, CDR1 is MNHNS, CDR2 SASEGT. The CDR3 DNA follows: TGTGCCAGCAGTGAGGCCGCGAGGGGGCGCGCCTATAATTCACCCCTCCACTTT. Translating gives CASSEAARGRAYNSPLHF.

This sequence joins TRBV6-9 and TRBJ2-3, with D perhaps TRBD1 (5 bases). The CDR3 is 15 amino acids. Trimming removed 2 bases from V and 4 bases from J, with 13 bases in between. Germline CDR1 and CDR2: MNHGY and SVAAGI. In DNA, the CDR3 is TGTGCCAGCAGTTATGAGGCAGGGTTAGCAGATACGCAGTATTTT. It specifies CASSYEAGLADTQYF.

The chain combines TRBV30 with TRBJ1-5; D uncertain. CDR3 size: 14 residues. V was clipped by 0 bases and J by 5 bases, with 11 bases between them. Per germline, CDR1 GTSNPN and CDR2 SVGIG (reference sequence). The CDR3 DNA reads as TGTGCCTGGAGTGTCGATGACAACTATCAGCCCCAGCATTTT. This translates into CAWSVDDNYQPQHF.

The chain combines TRBV5-4 with TRBJ1-6, with D tentatively TRBD1 (5 bases). V was cut by 1 base and J by 6 bases, with 14 bases left in between. The CDR3 has 16 residues. Germline loops: CDR1 SGHNT, CDR2 YYREEE (reference sequence). CDR3 nucleotides: TGTGCCAGCAGCTTGCGGCGGGGGGTAGGTAATTCACCCCTCCACTTT. This encodes CASSLRRGVGNSPLHF.

The V and J genes are TRBV5-1 and TRBJ2-3, with 14 bases matching TRBD2. The ends lost 4 bases at V and 2 bases at J; junction bases unmatched: 6. Germline values: CDR1 SGHRS, CDR2 YFSETQ. The CDR3 loop spans 17 amino acids. CDR3 region: CASSGLAGGRITDTQYF. CDR3 in DNA: TGCGCCAGCAGCGGACTAGCGGGGGGCAGGATCACAGATACGCAGTATTTT.

This clone was seen just once. The rearrangement uses TRBV18 and TRBJ1-1, with 8 bases fitting TRBD1. Germline V lookup: CDR1 KGHSH, CDR2 LQKENI. Trimming cost V 3 bases and J 11 bases; bases outside gene matches: 14. This CDR3 is 15 amino acids long. The CDR3 nucleotides are TGTGCCAGCTCACCGGCGTCCCGGGACAGGCCTGGGGCTTTCTTT. Translating gives CASSPASRDRPGAFF. The variable domain in full, completed from reference TRBV18 and TRBJ1-1, reads NAGVMQNPRHLVRRRGQEARLRCSPMKGHSHVYWYRQLPEEGLKFMVYLQKENIIDESGMPKERFSAEFPKEGPSILRIQQVVRGDSAAYFCASSPASRDRPGAFFGQGTRLTVV.

The V call is TRBV7-3, the J call TRBJ2-2; 10 bases agree with TRBD2. Germline V gene data show CDR1 as SGHTA and CDR2 as FQGTGA. The CDR3 extends over 15 amino acids. Trimming removed 5 bases from V and 4 bases from J; junction bases left unmatched: 4. Written as DNA, the CDR3 is TGTGCCAGCAGCCTACTAGCGGGAAGCACCGGGGAGCTGTTTTTT. Translating it yields CASSLLAGSTGELFF.

V usage is TRBV5-1 and J usage is TRBJ1-1; no clear D. Trimming shortened V by 5 bases and J by 5 bases, and 19 bases separated the two germline ends. The CDR3 is 15 residues long. In germline, CDR1 is SGHRS, CDR2 YFSETQ. For the CDR3, the DNA is TGCGCCAGCAGTCTAGCCCCACGGACCGATACTGAAGCTTTCTTT. Translated, it gives CASSLAPRTDTEAFF.

The rearrangement joins TRBV4-1 to TRBJ1-6; TRBD1 might be the D (5 bases). CDR1 MGHRA and CDR2 YSYEKL come from the germline V gene. The germline V and J ends were trimmed by 4 bases and 1 base, with 17 bases remaining between them. The length of the CDR3 is 18 residues. The CDR3 nucleotides are TGCGCCAGCAGCCTCCCCGGCAGGGATAGGTCCTATAATTCACCCCTCCACTTT. Amino acid sequence: CASSLPGRDRSYNSPLHF.

The chain recombines TRBV25-1 with TRBJ1-6; 8 bases align to TRBD1. This CDR3 spans 14 amino acids. Trimming at V came to 9 bases and at J to 5 bases, leaving 6 bases not matched to a gene. Germline CDR1 is MGHDK and CDR2 is SYGVNS. The CDR3, as DNA: TGTGCCAGTGGCCCGGACAGGGATAATTCACCCCTCCACTTT. It specifies CASGPDRDNSPLHF.